This note documents a single T cell receptor (beta chain) sequence. Its matching antigen is unknown. The data belong to a study of cytomegalovirus exposure and HLA in healthy donors. Study-level background: Researchers previously reported finding fewer than 120 million unique TCR beta sequences from about 179 million T cells.

The CDR3 length is 16 residues. The germline gives CDR1 SGHVS, CDR2 FQNEAQ. V lost 5 bases and J lost 1; bases outside the gene matches: 7. Study conclusions and caveats: According to the study, roughly 160 TCR beta chains were cytomegalovirus-associated.

The PCR made use of 60 Vbeta and 13 Jbeta primers. TCRdb keeps only in-frame clones here, not all; method: immunoSEQ multiplex PCR. The profile shows more than 85,000 clones, about 12% of them singletons. The chain couples TRBV7-8 to TRBJ2-7; 11 bases map to TRBD1. The sequencing sample was made of PBMCs. This clonotype was obtained from a man in his forties in good health and CMV-seropositive. The CDR3 DNA is TGTGCCAGCAGCCCCTGGGACAGGGGGGCGTCCTACGAGCAGTACTTC. Its protein is CASSPWDRGASYEQYF.